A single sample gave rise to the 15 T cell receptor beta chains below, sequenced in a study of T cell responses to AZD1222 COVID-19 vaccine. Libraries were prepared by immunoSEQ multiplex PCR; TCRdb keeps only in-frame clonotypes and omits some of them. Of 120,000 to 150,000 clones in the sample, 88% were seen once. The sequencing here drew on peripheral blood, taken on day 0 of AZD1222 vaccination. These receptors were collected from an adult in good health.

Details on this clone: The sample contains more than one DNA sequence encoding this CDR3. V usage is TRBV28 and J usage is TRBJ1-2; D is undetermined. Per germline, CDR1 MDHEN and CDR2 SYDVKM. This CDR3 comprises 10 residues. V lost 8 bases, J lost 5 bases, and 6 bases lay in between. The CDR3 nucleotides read TGTGCCAGCCGGTTGTATGGCTACACCTTC. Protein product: CASRLYGYTF.

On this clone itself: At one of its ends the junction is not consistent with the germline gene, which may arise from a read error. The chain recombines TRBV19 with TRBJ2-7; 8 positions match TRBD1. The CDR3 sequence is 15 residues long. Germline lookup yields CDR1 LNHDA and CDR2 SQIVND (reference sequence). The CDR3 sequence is CASSIGGQGVYEQYF. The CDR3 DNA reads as TGTGCCAGTAGCATAGGTGGACAGGGCGTCTACGAGCAGTACTTC.

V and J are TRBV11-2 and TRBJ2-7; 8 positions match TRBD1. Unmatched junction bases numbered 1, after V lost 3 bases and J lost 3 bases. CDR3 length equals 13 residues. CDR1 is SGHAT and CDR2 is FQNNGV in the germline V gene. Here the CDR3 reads CASSLGQDYEQYF. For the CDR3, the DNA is TGTGCCAGCAGCTTGGGACAGGACTACGAGCAGTACTTC.

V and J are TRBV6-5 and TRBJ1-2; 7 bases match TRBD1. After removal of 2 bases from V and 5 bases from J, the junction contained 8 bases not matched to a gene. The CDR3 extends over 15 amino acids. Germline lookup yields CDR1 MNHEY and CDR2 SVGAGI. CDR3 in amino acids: CASSYEQGTAYGYTF. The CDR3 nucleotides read TGTGCCAGCAGTTACGAACAGGGGACGGCGTATGGCTACACCTTC.

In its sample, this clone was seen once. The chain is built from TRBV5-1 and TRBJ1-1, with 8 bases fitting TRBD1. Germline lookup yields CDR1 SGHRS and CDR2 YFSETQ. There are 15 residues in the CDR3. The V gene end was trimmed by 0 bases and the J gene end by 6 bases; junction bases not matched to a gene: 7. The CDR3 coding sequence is TGCGCCAGCAGCTTGGCCGTAGACAGGGGTTCTGAAGCTTTCTTT. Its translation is CASSLAVDRGSEAFF.

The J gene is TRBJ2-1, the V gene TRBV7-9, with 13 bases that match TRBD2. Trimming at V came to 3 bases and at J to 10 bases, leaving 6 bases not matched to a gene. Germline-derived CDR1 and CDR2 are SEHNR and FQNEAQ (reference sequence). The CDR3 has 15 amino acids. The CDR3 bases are TGTGCCAGCAGCTTCTGGACTAGCGGGGGTGGAGAGCAGTTCTTC. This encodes CASSFWTSGGGEQFF.

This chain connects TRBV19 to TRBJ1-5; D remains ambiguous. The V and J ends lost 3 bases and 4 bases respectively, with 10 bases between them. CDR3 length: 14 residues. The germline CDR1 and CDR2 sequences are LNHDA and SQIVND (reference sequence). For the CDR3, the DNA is TGTGCCAGTAGTATTGTGATGTCAAATCAGCCCCAGCATTTT. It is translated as CASSIVMSNQPQHF.

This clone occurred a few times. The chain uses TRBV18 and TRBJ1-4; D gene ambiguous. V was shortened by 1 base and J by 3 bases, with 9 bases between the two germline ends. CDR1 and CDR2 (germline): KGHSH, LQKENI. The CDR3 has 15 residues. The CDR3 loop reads CASSPRASSNEKLFF. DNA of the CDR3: TGTGCCAGCTCACCACGGGCGTCGTCTAATGAAAAACTGTTTTTT.

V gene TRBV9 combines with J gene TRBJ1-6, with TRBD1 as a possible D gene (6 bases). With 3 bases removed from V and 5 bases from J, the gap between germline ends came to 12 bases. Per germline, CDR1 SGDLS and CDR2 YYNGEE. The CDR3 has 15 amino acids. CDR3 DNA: TGTGCCAGCAGCGAGAACAGGGCTCATAATTCACCCCTCCACTTT. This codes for CASSENRAHNSPLHF.

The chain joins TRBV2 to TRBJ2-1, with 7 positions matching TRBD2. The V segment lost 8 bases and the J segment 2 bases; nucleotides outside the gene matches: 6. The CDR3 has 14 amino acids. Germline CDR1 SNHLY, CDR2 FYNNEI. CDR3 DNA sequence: TGTGCCAGCGGGGGGGTACCCCCCTACAATGAGCAGTTCTTC. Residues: CASGGVPPYNEQFF.

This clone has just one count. For the CDR3, the DNA is TGTGCCAGCAGTTTACTTTATGGCTACACCTTC. Protein sequence: CASSLLYGYTF. The J gene is TRBJ1-2, the V gene TRBV28; unclear D gene. The CDR3 runs 11 residues. Germline CDR1 MDHEN, CDR2 SYDVKM. V shed 2 bases and J shed 5 bases, with 3 bases lying between them.

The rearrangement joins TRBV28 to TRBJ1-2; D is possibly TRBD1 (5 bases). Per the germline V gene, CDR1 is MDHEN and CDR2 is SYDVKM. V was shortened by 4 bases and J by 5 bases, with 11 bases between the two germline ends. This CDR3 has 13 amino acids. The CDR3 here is CASSSAGLYGYTF. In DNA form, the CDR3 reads TGTGCCAGCAGTTCTGCAGGGCTTTATGGCTACACCTTC.

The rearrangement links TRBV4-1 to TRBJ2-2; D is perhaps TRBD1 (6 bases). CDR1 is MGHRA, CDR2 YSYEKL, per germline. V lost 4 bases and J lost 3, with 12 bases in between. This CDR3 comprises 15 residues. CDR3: CASSLGQSDTGELFF. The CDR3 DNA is TGCGCCAGCAGCCTCGGACAGTCGGACACCGGGGAGCTGTTTTTT.

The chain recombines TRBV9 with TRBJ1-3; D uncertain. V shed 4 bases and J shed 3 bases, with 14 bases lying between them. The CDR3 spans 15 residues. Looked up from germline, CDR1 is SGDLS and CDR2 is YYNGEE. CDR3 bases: TGTGCCAGCAGCCCCCTCGCATTGAATGGAAACACCATATATTTT. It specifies CASSPLALNGNTIYF.

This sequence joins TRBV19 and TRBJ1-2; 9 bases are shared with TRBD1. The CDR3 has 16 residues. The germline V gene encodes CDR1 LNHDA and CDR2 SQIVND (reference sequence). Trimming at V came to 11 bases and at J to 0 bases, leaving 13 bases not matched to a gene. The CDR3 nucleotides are TGTGCCTCCGAGGGGACAGGGAAGAGGGCTAACTATGGCTACACCTTC. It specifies CASEGTGKRANYGYTF.